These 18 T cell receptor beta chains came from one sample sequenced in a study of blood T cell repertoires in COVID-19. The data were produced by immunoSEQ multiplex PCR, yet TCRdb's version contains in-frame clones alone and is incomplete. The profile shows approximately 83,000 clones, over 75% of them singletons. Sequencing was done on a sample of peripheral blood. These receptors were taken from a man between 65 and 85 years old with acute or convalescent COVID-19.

DNA of the CDR3: TGTGCCAGCAGCTCTGGGAGTAGGAACCAGCCCCAGCATTTT. Protein sequence: CASSSGSRNQPQHF. The V and J genes are TRBV11-2 and TRBJ1-5; D is unresolved. The CDR3 is 14 residues long. Trimming removed 4 bases at V and 7 bases at J, with 14 bases between. The V gene's germline CDR1 is SGHAT and CDR2 FQNNGV. Based on the CDR3 plus reference TRBV11-2 and TRBJ1-5, the full variable domain is EAGVAQSPRYKIIEKRQSVAFWCNPISGHATLYWYQQILGQGPKLLIQFQNNGVVDDSQLPKDRFSAERLKGVDSTLKIQPAKLEDSAVYLCASSSGSRNQPQHFGDGTRLSIL.

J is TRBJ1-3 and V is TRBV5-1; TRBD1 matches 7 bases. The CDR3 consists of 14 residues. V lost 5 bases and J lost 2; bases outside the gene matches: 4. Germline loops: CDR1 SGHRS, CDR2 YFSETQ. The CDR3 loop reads CASSLQGAGNTIYF. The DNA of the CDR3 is TGCGCCAGCAGTCTCCAGGGGGCTGGAAACACCATATATTTT.

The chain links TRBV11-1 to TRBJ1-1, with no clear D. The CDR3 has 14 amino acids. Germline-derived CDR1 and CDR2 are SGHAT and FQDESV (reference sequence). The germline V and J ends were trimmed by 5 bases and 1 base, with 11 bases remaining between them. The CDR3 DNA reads TGTGCCAGCAGCCCCGAGTCGCGGAACACTGAAGCTTTCTTT. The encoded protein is CASSPESRNTEAFF.

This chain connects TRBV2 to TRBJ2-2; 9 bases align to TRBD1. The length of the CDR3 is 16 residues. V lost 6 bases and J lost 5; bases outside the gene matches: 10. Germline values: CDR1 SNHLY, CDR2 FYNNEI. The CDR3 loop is CASSLNRGQGTGELFF. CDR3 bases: TGTGCCAGCAGCTTAAACAGGGGGCAGGGGACCGGGGAGCTGTTTTTT.

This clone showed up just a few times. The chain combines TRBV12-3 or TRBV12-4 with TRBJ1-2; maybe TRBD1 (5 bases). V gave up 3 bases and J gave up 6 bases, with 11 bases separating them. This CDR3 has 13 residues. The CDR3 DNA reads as TGTGCCAGCAGTTTGGTCAGGGTAGATGGCTACACCTTC. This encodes CASSLVRVDGYTF.

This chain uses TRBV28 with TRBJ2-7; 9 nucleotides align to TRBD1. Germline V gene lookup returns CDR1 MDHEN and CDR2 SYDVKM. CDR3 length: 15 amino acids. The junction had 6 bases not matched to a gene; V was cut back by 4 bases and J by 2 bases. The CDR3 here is CASSSPRDRAYEQYF. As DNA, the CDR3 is TGTGCCAGCAGTTCCCCCCGGGACAGGGCCTACGAGCAGTACTTC. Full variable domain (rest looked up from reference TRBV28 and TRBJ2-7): DVKVTQSSRYLVKRTGEKVFLECVQDMDHENMFWYRQDPGLGLRLIYFSYDVKMKEKGDIPEGYSVSREKKERFSLILESASTNQTSMYLCASSSPRDRAYEQYFGPGTRLTVT.

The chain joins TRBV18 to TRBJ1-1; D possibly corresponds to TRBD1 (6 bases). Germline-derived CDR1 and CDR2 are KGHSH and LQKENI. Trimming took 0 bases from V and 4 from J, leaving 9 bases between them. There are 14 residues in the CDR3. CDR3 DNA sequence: TGTGCCAGCTCACCACCGCGGGGGGCCACTGAAGCTTTCTTT. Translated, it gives CASSPPRGATEAFF.

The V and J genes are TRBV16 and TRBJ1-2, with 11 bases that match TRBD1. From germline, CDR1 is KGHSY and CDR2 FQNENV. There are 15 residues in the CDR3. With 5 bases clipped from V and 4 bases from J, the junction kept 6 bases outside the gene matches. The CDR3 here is CASSAWTGGVYGYTF. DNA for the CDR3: TGTGCCAGCAGCGCGTGGACAGGGGGCGTCTATGGCTACACCTTC.

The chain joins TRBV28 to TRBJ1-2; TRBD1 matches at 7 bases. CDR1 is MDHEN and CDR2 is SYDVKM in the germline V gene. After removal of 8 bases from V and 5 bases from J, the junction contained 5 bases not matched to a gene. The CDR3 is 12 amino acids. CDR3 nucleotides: TGTGCCAGCGCTGGGACAGTTTATGGCTACACCTTC. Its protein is CASAGTVYGYTF.

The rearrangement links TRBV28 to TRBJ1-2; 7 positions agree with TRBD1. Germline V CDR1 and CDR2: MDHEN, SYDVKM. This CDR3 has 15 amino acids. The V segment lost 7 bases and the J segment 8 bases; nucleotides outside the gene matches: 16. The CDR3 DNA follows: TGTGCCAGCACTACCCCGAGCGAGGGGGACAGAGGCTACACCTTC. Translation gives CASTTPSEGDRGYTF.

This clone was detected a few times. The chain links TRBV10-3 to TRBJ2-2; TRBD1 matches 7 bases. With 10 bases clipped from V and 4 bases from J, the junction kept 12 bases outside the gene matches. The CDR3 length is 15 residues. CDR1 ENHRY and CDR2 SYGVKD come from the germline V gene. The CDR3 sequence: CATSTGTDRTGELFF. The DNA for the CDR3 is TGTGCCACTTCAACCGGGACAGATCGCACCGGGGAGCTGTTTTTT.

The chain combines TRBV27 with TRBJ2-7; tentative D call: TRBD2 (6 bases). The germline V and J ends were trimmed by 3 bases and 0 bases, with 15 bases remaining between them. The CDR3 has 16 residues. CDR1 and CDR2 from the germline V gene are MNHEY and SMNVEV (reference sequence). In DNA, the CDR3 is TGTGCCAGCAGTTTTAACGGAGGGTCAAGCTCCTACGAGCAGTACTTC. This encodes CASSFNGGSSSYEQYF.

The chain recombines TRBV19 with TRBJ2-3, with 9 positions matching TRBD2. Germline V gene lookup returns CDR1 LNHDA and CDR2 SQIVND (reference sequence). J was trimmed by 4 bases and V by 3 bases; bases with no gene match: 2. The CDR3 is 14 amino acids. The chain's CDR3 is CASSMLAGSDTQYF. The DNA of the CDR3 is TGTGCCAGTAGTATGCTAGCGGGGTCAGATACGCAGTATTTT.

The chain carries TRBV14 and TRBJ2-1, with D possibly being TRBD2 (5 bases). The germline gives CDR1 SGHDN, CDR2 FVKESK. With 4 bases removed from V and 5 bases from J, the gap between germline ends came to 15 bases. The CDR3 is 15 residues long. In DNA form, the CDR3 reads TGTGCCAGCAGCCGCTCCCTCGGACTCAACAATGAGCAGTTCTTC. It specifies CASSRSLGLNNEQFF.

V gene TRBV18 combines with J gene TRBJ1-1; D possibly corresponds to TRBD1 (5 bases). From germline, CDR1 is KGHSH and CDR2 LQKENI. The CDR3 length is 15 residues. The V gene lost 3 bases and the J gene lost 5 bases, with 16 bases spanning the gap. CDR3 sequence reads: CASSPQGLGGTEAFF. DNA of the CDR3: TGTGCCAGCTCACCTCAGGGCTTGGGGGGGACTGAAGCTTTCTTT. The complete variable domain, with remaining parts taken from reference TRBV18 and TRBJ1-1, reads NAGVMQNPRHLVRRRGQEARLRCSPMKGHSHVYWYRQLPEEGLKFMVYLQKENIIDESGMPKERFSAEFPKEGPSILRIQQVVRGDSAAYFCASSPQGLGGTEAFFGQGTRLTVV.

CDR3 sequence reads: CASSQAPGQNYGYTF. The CDR3 region has the DNA TGTGCCAGCAGCCAAGCGCCGGGACAGAACTATGGCTACACCTTC. This chain uses TRBV3-1 (or the pseudogene TRBV3-2) with TRBJ1-2; the match to TRBD1 covers 7 bases. Germline CDR1 LGHDT, CDR2 YNNKEL (reference sequence). J lost 2 bases, V lost 1 base, and 4 bases had no gene match. This CDR3 has 15 amino acids.

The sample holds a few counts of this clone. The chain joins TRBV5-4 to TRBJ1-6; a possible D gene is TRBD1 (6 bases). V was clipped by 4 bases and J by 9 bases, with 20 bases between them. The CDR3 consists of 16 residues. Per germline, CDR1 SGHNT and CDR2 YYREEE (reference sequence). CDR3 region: CASSQRGGLPGSPLHF. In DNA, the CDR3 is TGTGCCAGCAGCCAACGGGGGGGCCTTCCGGGTTCACCCCTCCACTTT.

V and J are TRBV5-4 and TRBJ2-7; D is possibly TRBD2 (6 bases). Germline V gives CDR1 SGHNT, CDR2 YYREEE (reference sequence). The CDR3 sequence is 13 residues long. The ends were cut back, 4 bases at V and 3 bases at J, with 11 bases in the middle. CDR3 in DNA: TGTGCCAGCAGCAGAACCGGGAGCTACGAGCAGTACTTC. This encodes CASSRTGSYEQYF.